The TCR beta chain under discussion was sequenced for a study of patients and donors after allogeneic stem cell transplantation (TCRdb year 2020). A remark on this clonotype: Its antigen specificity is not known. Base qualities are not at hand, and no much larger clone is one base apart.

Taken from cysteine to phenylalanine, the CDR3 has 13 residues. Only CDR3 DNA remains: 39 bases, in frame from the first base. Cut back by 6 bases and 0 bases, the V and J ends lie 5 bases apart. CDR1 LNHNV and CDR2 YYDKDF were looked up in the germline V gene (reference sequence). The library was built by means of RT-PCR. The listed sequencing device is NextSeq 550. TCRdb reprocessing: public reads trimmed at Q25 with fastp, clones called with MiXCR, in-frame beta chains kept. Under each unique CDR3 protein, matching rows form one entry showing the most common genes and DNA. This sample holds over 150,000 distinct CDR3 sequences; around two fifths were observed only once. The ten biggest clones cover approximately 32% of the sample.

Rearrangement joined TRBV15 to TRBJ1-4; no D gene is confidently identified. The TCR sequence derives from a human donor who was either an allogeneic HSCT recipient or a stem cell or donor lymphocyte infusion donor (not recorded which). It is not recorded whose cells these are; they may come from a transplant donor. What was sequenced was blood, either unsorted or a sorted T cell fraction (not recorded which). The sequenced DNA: TGTGCCACCAGGAGCACAACTAATGAAAAACTGTTTTTT. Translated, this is CATRSTTNEKLFF.